The source of this T cell receptor (beta chain) is a study of cytomegalovirus exposure and HLA in healthy donors. Study observations and caveats: Later analysis showed TCR association rates varying by HLA locus, highest for DRB1 and lowest for HLA-C.

This CDR3 has 14 amino acids. The J segment lost 5 bases and the V segment lost 4 bases, leaving 6 bases of the junction unmatched. Germline CDR1 SGHKS, CDR2 YYEKEE (reference sequence). A multiplex PCR was run with 60 Vbeta primers and 13 Jbeta primers. Sequencing was performed with immunoSEQ multiplex PCR; in TCRdb, only in-frame clones are kept and a portion is missing. This repertoire shows roughly 190,000 clones, around 90% found once; its top ten account for more than 1%. As to this clone: Its antigen is currently unknown.

The clonotype comes from a boy aged 2 to 10 in good health and CMV-seronegative. Input material: PBMCs. This chain links TRBV5-5 with TRBJ2-7; 10 positions agree with TRBD1. The CDR3 is CASSAGTGDDEQYF. CDR3 bases: TGTGCCAGCAGCGCCGGGACAGGGGACGACGAGCAGTACTTC.